The entry that follows covers one T cell receptor beta chain sequence. V lost 2 bases and J 1 base, leaving 8 bases between the germline ends. Looked up from germline, CDR1 is PRHDT and CDR2 is FYEKMQ (reference sequence). The CDR3 loop spans 14 amino acids. This sample is part of a study of OX40 agonist ivuxolimab in advanced cancers. Data came from immunoSEQ multiplex PCR; TCRdb stores just in-frame clones and leaves some out. The sample consists of approximately 33,000 clones, approximately 90% of them appearing once. The V call is TRBV13, the J call TRBJ1-1; D is undetermined. Here the sequenced sample was CD4+ or CD8+ T cells sorted from blood, taken in a trial of the OX40 agonist ivuxolimab. The sequence derives from an adult with an advanced solid tumor such as melanoma, head and neck, liver or kidney cancer. The DNA of the CDR3 is TGTGCCAGCAGCTTATACGTCCGGAACACTGAAGCTTTCTTT. Residues: CASSLYVRNTEAFF.